This T cell receptor beta chain emerged from a study of blood T cell repertoires in COVID-19. At the level of the study: COVID-19 samples, acute and convalescent, were from the United States, Italy and Spain. Sources were T cells, B-cell-depleted T cells, or PBMCs; the material itself was cDNA or gDNA.

Germline CDR1 and CDR2: KGHSH and LQKENI. This CDR3 spans 12 amino acids. Trimming cost V 3 bases and J 5 bases, with 8 bases left between them. Sequencing used immunoSEQ multiplex PCR; TCRdb keeps in-frame clones, though not all of them. This sample has about 110,000 clones, with roughly 84% found just once. The chain is built from TRBV18 and TRBJ2-7, with unresolved D. The sequencing input was peripheral blood. This clonotype was obtained from an elderly woman with active or convalescent COVID-19. The CDR3 region has the DNA TGTGCCAGCTCACCGAACAGAGACGAGCAGTACTTC. Protein: CASSPNRDEQYF.